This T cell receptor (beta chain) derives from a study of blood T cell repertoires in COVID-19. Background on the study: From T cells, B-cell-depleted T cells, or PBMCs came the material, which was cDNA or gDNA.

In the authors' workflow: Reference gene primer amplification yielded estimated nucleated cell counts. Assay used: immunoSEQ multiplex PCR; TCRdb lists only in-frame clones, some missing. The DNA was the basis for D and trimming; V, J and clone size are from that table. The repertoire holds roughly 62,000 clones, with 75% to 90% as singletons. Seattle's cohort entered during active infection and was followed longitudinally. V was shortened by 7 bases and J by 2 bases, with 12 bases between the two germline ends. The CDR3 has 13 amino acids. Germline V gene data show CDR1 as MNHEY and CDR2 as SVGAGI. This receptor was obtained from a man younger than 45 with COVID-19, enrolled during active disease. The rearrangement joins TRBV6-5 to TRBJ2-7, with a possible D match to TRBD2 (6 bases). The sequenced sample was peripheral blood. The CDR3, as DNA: TGTGCCAGCATGGGGAGGCCTACCTACGAGCAGTACTTC. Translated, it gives CASMGRPTYEQYF.